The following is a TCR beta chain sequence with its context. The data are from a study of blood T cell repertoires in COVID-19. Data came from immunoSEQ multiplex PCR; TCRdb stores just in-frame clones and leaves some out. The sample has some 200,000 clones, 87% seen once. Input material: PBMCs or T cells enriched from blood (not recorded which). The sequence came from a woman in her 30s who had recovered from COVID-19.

CDR3 DNA sequence: TGCGCCAGCAGCCAAGAGGACAGGGGAGGATCACCCCTCCACTTT. This sequence encodes CASSQEDRGGSPLHF. V gene TRBV4-3 combines with J gene TRBJ1-6; 9 bases line up with TRBD1. Germline trimming cut 0 bases from V and 10 bases from J; bases unmatched to any gene: 4. The V gene's germline CDR1 is LGHNA and CDR2 YSLEER. CDR3 length: 15 amino acids.